These T cell receptor beta chains were read from a single sample in a study of PD-1 blockade in classical Hodgkin lymphoma. Generated by immunoSEQ multiplex PCR, the TCRdb table keeps only in-frame clones and is missing some. The sample consists of about 4,200 clones, roughly two thirds of them appearing once. The sample here was peripheral blood mononuclear cells (PBMCs), taken before the second cycle of nivolumab. These receptors originate from a human donor with classical Hodgkin lymphoma. CDR3s include the opening cysteine and the closing phenylalanine or tryptophan. A D gene is named only where the DNA matches it firmly. Expanded clones are given a class, and other clones once, few, many or no size at all.

TRBJ1-1 | TRBV20-1 | . | few | 8 | CSARRAFF | TGCAGTGCTAGACGGGCTTTCTTT
TRBJ1-3 | TRBV5-5 | . | once | 17 | CASSRDWRSLSGNTIYF | TGTGCCAGCAGCCGGGACTGGAGGTCGCTAAGTGGAAACACCATATATTTT
TRBJ2-7 | TRBV6-6 | TRBD2 | few | 14 | CASRPGLDSYEQYF | TGTGCCAGCAGGCCGGGACTAGACTCATACGAGCAGTACTTC
TRBJ2-2 | TRBV9 | TRBD2 | . | 16 | CASSAGLAVNTGELFF | TGTGCCAGCAGCGCGGGACTAGCGGTGAACACCGGGGAGCTGTTTTTT
TRBJ2-5 | TRBV20-1 | . | once | 10 | CSASQETQYF | TGCAGTGCTAGTCAAGAGACCCAGTACTTC
TRBJ2-7 | TRBV29-1 | TRBD1 | . | 13 | CSVGQGESYEQYF | TGCAGCGTTGGACAGGGGGAGTCCTACGAGCAGTACTTC
TRBJ2-2 | TRBV5-4 | . | . | 15 | CASSLGSRGDGELFF | TGTGCCAGCAGCTTGGGTTCCCGCGGTGACGGGGAGCTGTTTTTT
TRBJ2-3 | TRBV2 | TRBD1 | . | 15 | CASRRQGASTDTQYF | TGTGCCAGCAGACGACAGGGGGCTAGCACAGATACGCAGTATTTT
TRBJ2-1 | TRBV30 | . | . | 14 | CAWSSGGGYNEQFF | TGTGCCTGGAGTTCCGGGGGAGGCTACAATGAGCAGTTCTTC
TRBJ1-2 | TRBV18 | TRBD1 | . | 17 | CASSPPRSGGSNYGYTF | TGTGCCAGCTCACCACCCCGGTCAGGGGGCTCTAACTATGGCTACACCTTC
TRBJ2-3 | TRBV6-1 | TRBD1 | . | 11 | CASSSGGGQYF | TGTGCCAGCAGTTCAGGGGGCGGGCAGTATTTT
TRBJ2-3 | TRBV7-9 | . | . | 12 | CASSPPSDTQYF | TGTGCCAGCAGCCCCCCTTCAGATACGCAGTATTTT
TRBJ1-3 | TRBV9 | . | . | 16 | CASSVAPTGSGNTIYF | TGTGCCAGCAGCGTAGCTCCCACAGGCTCTGGAAACACCATATATTTT
TRBJ2-3 | TRBV25-1 | TRBD2 | . | 16 | CASSEWGGSRSDTQYF | TGTGCCAGCAGTGAATGGGGCGGGAGTAGGTCAGATACGCAGTATTTT
TRBJ1-5 | TRBV5-8 | . | . | 16 | CASLREGTWQNQPQHF | TGTGCCAGCTTGAGGGAGGGGACCTGGCAGAATCAGCCCCAGCATTTT
TRBJ2-5 | TRBV11-2 | TRBD2 | . | 16 | CASSVGTSGRRETQYF | TGTGCCAGCAGCGTAGGGACTAGCGGGAGGAGGGAGACCCAGTACTTC
TRBJ2-1 | TRBV5-4 | . | . | 11 | CASQTGNEQFF | TGTGCCAGCCAAACAGGGAATGAGCAGTTCTTC
TRBJ1-4 | TRBV4-2 | . | medium-sized | 15 | CASSQEMAGWEKLFF | TGTGCCAGCAGCCAAGAAATGGCGGGATGGGAAAAACTGTTTTTT
TRBJ2-5 | TRBV5-1 | TRBD2 | . | 15 | CASSLRLAGVNEQYF | TGCGCCAGCAGCTTGAGACTAGCGGGAGTAAATGAGCAGTACTTC